This TCR beta chain came from a study of control samples from healthy donors and cancer patients. Generated by immunoSEQ multiplex PCR, the TCRdb table keeps only in-frame clones and is missing some. The sample holds 57,000 or so clones, roughly 89% seen once. This CDR3 has 15 residues. With 5 bases removed from V and 6 bases from J, the gap between germline ends came to 17 bases. In germline, CDR1 is KGHSH, CDR2 LQKENI. V and J are TRBV18 and TRBJ2-1; maybe TRBD2 (5 bases). The clonotype comes from a man in his sixties with colorectal cancer. The sample consisted of PBMCs. The CDR3, as DNA: TGTGCCAGCTCATTTTCGGGATTAGTGAGCAATGAGCAGTTCTTC. Residues: CASSFSGLVSNEQFF.